This T cell receptor beta chain was captured in a study of blood T cell repertoires in COVID-19. Per germline, CDR1 KGHSH and CDR2 LQKENI. The CDR3 consists of 13 residues. Trimming took 4 bases from V and 7 from J; bases not matched to a gene: 6. In the original processing: Quantification of nucleated cells was approximated via reference gene primer amplification. Generated by immunoSEQ multiplex PCR, the TCRdb table keeps only in-frame clones and is missing some. Clonal size and the V and J genes are those of that table, whereas D and trimming came from the DNA. In the table there are over 100,000 clones, 78% of which are singletons.

The receptor's source is a man between 60 and 70 years old with active or convalescent COVID-19. Sequenced: peripheral blood. The rearrangement joins TRBV18 to TRBJ1-2, with TRBD1 matching 7 bases. CDR3 amino acids: CASSRQGSSGYTF. The CDR3 DNA follows: TGTGCCAGCTCACGACAGGGAAGTTCTGGCTACACCTTC.